The 20 T cell receptor beta chains below come from one sample, sequenced in a study of blood T cell repertoires in COVID-19. Clones were sequenced by immunoSEQ multiplex PCR, and TCRdb holds only the in-frame ones, with some missing. The sample shows tens of thousands of clones, 81% of them seen only once. Sequenced input: peripheral blood. The receptors here all came from a man older than 75 with active or convalescent COVID-19.

About this clone itself: An end of the junction does not agree with germline; a read error may underlie this. The V call is TRBV2, the J call TRBJ1-5; TRBD1 matches at 9 bases. Germline CDR1 is SNHLY and CDR2 is FYNNEI. The CDR3 is made up of 16 amino acids. The CDR3 region is CACSGGTGGGGQPQHF. The CDR3 nucleotides read TGTGCCTGCAGTGGGGGTACAGGGGGCGGGGGGCAGCCCCAGCATTTT. Together with reference TRBV2 and TRBJ1-5, the CDR3 gives the full variable domain: EPEVTQTPSHQVTQMGQEVILRCVPISNHLYFYWYRQILGQKVEFLVSFYNNEISEKSEIFDDQFSVERPDGSNFTLKIRSTKLEDSAMYFCACSGGTGGGGQPQHFGDGTRLSIL.

A few counts support this clone. The J gene is TRBJ2-7, the V gene TRBV5-4; D perhaps matches TRBD2 (5 bases). Deletions cut 0 bases from V and 5 bases from J, with 9 bases between. Germline V lookup: CDR1 SGHNT, CDR2 YYREEE (reference sequence). The CDR3 consists of 13 residues. CDR3 sequence reads: CASSLGSEDEQYF. CDR3 nucleotide sequence: TGTGCCAGCAGCTTGGGTTCGGAGGACGAGCAGTACTTC.

The J gene is TRBJ1-1, the V gene TRBV7-9; D might be TRBD1 (6 bases). The germline V and J ends were trimmed by 3 bases and 8 bases, with 22 bases remaining between them. Germline CDR1 SEHNR, CDR2 FQNEAQ (reference sequence). This CDR3 has 16 residues. The CDR3 region is CASSFDRPGPKGEAFF. The CDR3, as DNA: TGTGCCAGCAGCTTCGACAGGCCCGGGCCCAAGGGGGAAGCTTTCTTT.

This chain joins TRBV13 and TRBJ1-5; D is perhaps TRBD1 (5 bases). Deletions cut 4 bases from V and 9 bases from J, with 7 bases between. Germline V CDR1 and CDR2: PRHDT, FYEKMQ (reference sequence). The CDR3 is 11 residues long. The CDR3 DNA follows: TGTGCCAGCAGCTCGGGGGGGCCCCAGCATTTT. Translation gives CASSSGGPQHF.

The rearrangement joins TRBV5-6 to TRBJ1-5; 7 bases fit TRBD1. This CDR3 has 15 amino acids. CDR1 is SGHDT, CDR2 YYEEEE, per germline. V dropped 4 bases and J dropped 3; count of bases not matched to a gene: 7. The chain's CDR3 is CASSKRGTDNQPQHF. The CDR3 region has the DNA TGTGCCAGCAGCAAAAGGGGGACAGACAATCAGCCCCAGCATTTT.

The chain uses TRBV2 and TRBJ2-7; TRBD1 aligns across 9 bases. Germline values: CDR1 SNHLY, CDR2 FYNNEI. The CDR3 is 14 residues long. V lost 8 bases and J lost 2; bases outside the gene matches: 7. CDR3 region: CASSGQGVAYEQYF. DNA for the CDR3: TGTGCCAGCTCGGGACAGGGCGTTGCCTACGAGCAGTACTTC.

V gene TRBV29-1 combines with J gene TRBJ1-2; weak D call: TRBD1 (6 bases). Germline V gene sequence: CDR1 SQVTM, CDR2 ANQGSEA. The CDR3 spans 13 residues. Trimming pared 5 bases from V and 5 bases from J, leaving 15 bases between. Written as DNA, the CDR3 is TGCAGCGTTCAACGGGGGGCGGGATATGGCTACACCTTC. Translation gives CSVQRGAGYGYTF.

The V gene is TRBV25-1, the J gene TRBJ1-4; 7 bases line up with TRBD1. The CDR3 covers 16 residues. The germline V gene encodes CDR1 MGHDK and CDR2 SYGVNS. Trimming cost V 3 bases and J 2 bases; bases outside gene matches: 6. The DNA for the CDR3 is TGTGCCAGCAGTGATGCATCGGGACAGACTAATGAAAAACTGTTTTTT. It is translated as CASSDASGQTNEKLFF.

The gene calls are TRBV5-1 and TRBJ1-2; D call uncertain. Trimming removed 4 bases at V and 8 bases at J, with 18 bases between. CDR1 and CDR2 from the germline V gene are SGHRS and YFSETQ. This CDR3 has 14 amino acids. The CDR3 protein is CASSGGRNSGGYTF. As DNA, the CDR3 is TGCGCCAGCAGCGGCGGACGGAACTCGGGGGGCTACACCTTC. Full variable domain (outside the CDR3, taken from reference TRBV5-1 and TRBJ1-2): KAGVTQTPRYLIKTRGQQVTLSCSPISGHRSVSWYQQTPGQGLQFLFEYFSETQRNKGNFPGRFSGRQFSNSRSEMNVSTLELGDSALYLCASSGGRNSGGYTFGSGTRLTVV.

This clone was seen a few times. CDR3 sequence reads: CASSLAGDRGYSNQPQHF. The CDR3 DNA reads TGTGCCAGCAGCTTAGCCGGGGACAGGGGGTATAGCAATCAGCCCCAGCATTTT. The chain is built from TRBV7-8 and TRBJ1-5; 11 bases agree with TRBD1. The CDR3 sequence is 18 residues long. J was trimmed by 0 bases and V by 0 bases; bases with no gene match: 4. Germline V gene lookup returns CDR1 SGHVS and CDR2 FQNEAQ. The variable domain in full, with the rest retrieved from reference TRBV7-8 and TRBJ1-5, is GAGVSQSPRYKVAKRGQDVALRCDPISGHVSLFWYQQALGQGPEFLTYFQNEAQLDKSGLPSDRFFAERPEGSVSTLKIQRTQQEDSAVYLCASSLAGDRGYSNQPQHFGDGTRLSIL.

This chain joins TRBV11-2 and TRBJ2-2; 12 bases agree with TRBD2. V gave up 3 bases and J gave up 7 bases; unmatched junction bases: 12. Germline V gene sequence: CDR1 SGHAT, CDR2 FQNNGV. The CDR3 loop spans 18 amino acids. This chain's CDR3 is CASSFLAGGPGIIGELFF. DNA for the CDR3: TGTGCCAGCAGCTTCCTAGCGGGAGGGCCAGGGATTATCGGGGAGCTGTTTTTT.

V and J are TRBV9 and TRBJ2-1; D perhaps matches TRBD1 (6 bases). The ends were cut back, 0 bases at V and 9 bases at J, with 7 bases in the middle. Germline-derived CDR1 and CDR2 are SGDLS and YYNGEE. This CDR3 has 12 amino acids. The CDR3, as DNA: TGTGCCAGCAGCGTAGAAGGGGGTGAGCAGTTCTTC. Translation gives CASSVEGGEQFF. Full variable domain (rest looked up from reference TRBV9 and TRBJ2-1): DSGVTQTPKHLITATGQRVTLRCSPRSGDLSVYWYQQSLDQGLQFLIQYYNGEERAKGNILERFSAQQFPDLHSELNLSSLELGDSALYFCASSVEGGEQFFGPGTRLTVL.

V usage is TRBV13 and J usage is TRBJ2-1; TRBD2 matches 8 bases. The V gene end was trimmed by 8 bases and the J gene end by 8 bases; junction bases not matched to a gene: 14. The CDR3 runs to 15 residues. Germline lookup yields CDR1 PRHDT and CDR2 FYEKMQ (reference sequence). CDR3: CASGQTGTSRYEQFF. The CDR3, as DNA: TGTGCCAGCGGCCAAACCGGGACTAGTAGGTATGAGCAGTTCTTC.

The chain combines TRBV11-1 with TRBJ2-2; 8 bases agree with TRBD1. Trimming took 1 base from V and 4 from J; bases not matched to a gene: 2. The germline V gene encodes CDR1 SGHAT and CDR2 FQDESV (reference sequence). This CDR3 is built from 15 residues. DNA of the CDR3: TGTGCCAGCAGCTTAGGGACAGGGCGCACCGGGGAGCTGTTTTTT. Its translation: CASSLGTGRTGELFF.

This clone has only one observation. This chain joins TRBV7-6 and TRBJ2-5, with a possible D match to TRBD2 (5 bases). This CDR3 spans 16 amino acids. Trimming took off 1 base at V and 0 bases at J, with 12 bases between the two ends. CDR1 is SGHVS, CDR2 FNYEAQ, per germline. CDR3 sequence: CASSLVAPADQETQYF. The CDR3 DNA sequence: TGTGCCAGCAGCTTAGTTGCTCCAGCGGACCAAGAGACCCAGTACTTC.

V is TRBV15 and J is TRBJ2-3; 10 bases match TRBD2. V dropped 5 bases and J dropped 5; count of bases not matched to a gene: 10. The CDR3 is 16 amino acids. Per the germline V gene, CDR1 is LNHNV and CDR2 is YYDKDF (reference sequence). The CDR3 here is CATSPRSGGARDTQYF. The CDR3, as DNA: TGTGCCACCAGCCCAAGAAGCGGGGGGGCTAGAGATACGCAGTATTTT.

The V gene is TRBV7-9, the J gene TRBJ2-1; 9 nucleotides agree with TRBD2. Germline loops: CDR1 SEHNR, CDR2 FQNEAQ (reference sequence). J was trimmed by 6 bases and V by 1 base; bases with no gene match: 4. The CDR3 is made up of 15 amino acids. The CDR3 is CASSLVAGATNEQFF. CDR3 nucleotides: TGTGCCAGCAGCTTAGTAGCGGGGGCCACCAATGAGCAGTTCTTC.

The chain employs TRBV7-2 and TRBJ1-4; TRBD1 might be the D (5 bases). Trimming took off 4 bases at V and 4 bases at J, with 19 bases between the two ends. This CDR3 spans 17 amino acids. The germline CDR1 and CDR2 sequences are SGHTA and FQGNSA. In nucleotides, the CDR3 is TGTGCCAGCAGCTCCTCAGGGTTCCCAACGCTTAATGAAAAACTGTTTTTT. This encodes CASSSSGFPTLNEKLFF.

The chain is built from TRBV5-1 and TRBJ1-4; TRBD1 is a possible D gene (5 bases). V lost 1 base, J lost 7 bases, and 11 bases lay in between. CDR3 length equals 14 residues. Germline V gene lookup returns CDR1 SGHRS and CDR2 YFSETQ. CDR3 DNA sequence: TGCGCCAGCAGCTTGAGGGGAGGAGTTGAAAAACTGTTTTTT. Amino acid sequence: CASSLRGGVEKLFF.

The chain couples TRBV11-2 to TRBJ1-2; D perhaps matches TRBD1 (5 bases). The CDR3 contains 13 residues. Germline loops: CDR1 SGHAT, CDR2 FQNNGV. The ends were cut back, 2 bases at V and 2 bases at J, with 6 bases in the middle. CDR3 residues: CASSLNRNYGYTF. In DNA form, the CDR3 reads TGTGCCAGCAGCTTAAACAGGAACTATGGCTACACCTTC. Drawing the rest from reference TRBV11-2 and TRBJ1-2, the complete variable domain is EAGVAQSPRYKIIEKRQSVAFWCNPISGHATLYWYQQILGQGPKLLIQFQNNGVVDDSQLPKDRFSAERLKGVDSTLKIQPAKLEDSAVYLCASSLNRNYGYTFGSGTRLTVV.